This T cell receptor (beta chain) was observed in a study of T cell clonality in common variable immunodeficiency. Whole-study findings and limits: TCRbeta clonality was increased in CVID versus healthy controls. Common variable immunodeficiency TCR beta sequences reportedly had fewer deletions and N-nucleotide insertions. Authors noted CVID clonality's cause needs subpopulation repertoire sequencing. Shared TCRbeta clones were fewer between CVID subjects than controls.

CDR3 length: 15 amino acids. CDR1 is DFQATT and CDR2 is SNEGSKA in the germline V gene (reference sequence). V gave up 5 bases and J gave up 9 bases; unmatched junction bases: 10. Profiled with immunoSEQ multiplex PCR; TCRdb holds only in-frame clones, not every one. The sample includes more than 30,000 clones, none of them occurring once. This clone was detected ten times or more. Its antigen is still unknown. The sequence runs out 3 residues before the end of the CDR3; the remainder is reconstructed from the germline J gene. The same CDR3 arises from other DNA sequences in this sample as well. This chain joins TRBV20-1 and TRBJ2-1; 13 bases line up with TRBD2. The specimen was peripheral blood mononuclear cells. The receptor was derived from a person between 18 and 70 years old in good health. The CDR3 spells CSAPSLAGGPGEQFF. CDR3 DNA (partial): TGCAGTGCTCCTTCACTAGCGGGAGGGCCGGGTGAG.